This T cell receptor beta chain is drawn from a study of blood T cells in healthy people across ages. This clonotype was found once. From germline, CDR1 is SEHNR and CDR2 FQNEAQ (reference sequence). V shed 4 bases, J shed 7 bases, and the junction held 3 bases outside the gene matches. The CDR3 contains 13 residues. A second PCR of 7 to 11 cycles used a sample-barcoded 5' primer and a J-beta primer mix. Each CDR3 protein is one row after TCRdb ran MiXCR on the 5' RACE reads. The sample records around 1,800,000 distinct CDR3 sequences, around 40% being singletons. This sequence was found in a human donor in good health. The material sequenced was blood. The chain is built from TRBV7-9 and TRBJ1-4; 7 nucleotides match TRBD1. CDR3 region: CASSWPGGEKLFF. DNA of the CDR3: TGTGCCAGCAGCTGGCCAGGGGGTGAAAAACTGTTTTTT.